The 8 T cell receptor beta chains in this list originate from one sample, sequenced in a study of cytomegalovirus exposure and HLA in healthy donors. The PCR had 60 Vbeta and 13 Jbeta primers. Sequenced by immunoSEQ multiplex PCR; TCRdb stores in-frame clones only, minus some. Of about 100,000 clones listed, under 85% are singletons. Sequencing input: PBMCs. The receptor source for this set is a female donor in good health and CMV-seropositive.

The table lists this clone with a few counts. DNA of the CDR3: TGTGCCAGCAGCCAAGTTGAGGGGGAGCCTTCCTACGAGCAGTACTTC. Translated: CASSQVEGEPSYEQYF. J is TRBJ2-7 and V is TRBV4-2, with D perhaps TRBD1 (6 bases). This CDR3 is built from 16 residues. Trimming stripped 1 base from V and 1 base from J, with 14 bases between. The germline gives CDR1 LGHNA, CDR2 YNFKEQ.

CDR3 DNA sequence: TGTGCCAGCAGTGCGTCGCGGGGCCGGGCTGGCTACACCTTC. It specifies CASSASRGRAGYTF. This chain connects TRBV6-1 to TRBJ1-2, with TRBD1 as a possible D gene (5 bases). V dropped 4 bases and J dropped 7 bases, with 16 bases sitting between them. The CDR3 is 14 amino acids. Per the germline V gene, CDR1 is MNHNS and CDR2 is SASEGT.

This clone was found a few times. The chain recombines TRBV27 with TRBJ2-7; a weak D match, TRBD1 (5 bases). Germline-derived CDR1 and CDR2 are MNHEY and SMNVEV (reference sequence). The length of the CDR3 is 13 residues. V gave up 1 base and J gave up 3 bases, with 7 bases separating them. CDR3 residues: CASSLWGNYEQYF. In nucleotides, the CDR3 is TGTGCCAGCAGTTTATGGGGCAACTACGAGCAGTACTTC.

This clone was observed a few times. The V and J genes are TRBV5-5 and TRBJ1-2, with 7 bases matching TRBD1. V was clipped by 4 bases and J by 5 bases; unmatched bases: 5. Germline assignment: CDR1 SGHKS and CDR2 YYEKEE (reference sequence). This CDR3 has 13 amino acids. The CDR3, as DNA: TGTGCCAGCAGCGTGGCAGGGGGGTATGGCTACACCTTC. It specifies CASSVAGGYGYTF.

The CDR3: CASSERRLPYEQYF. The DNA for the CDR3 is TGTGCCAGCAGCGAAAGGCGACTTCCCTACGAGCAGTACTTC. The chain combines TRBV6-1 with TRBJ2-7; no clear D. CDR1 and CDR2 (germline): MNHNS, SASEGT. CDR3 length equals 14 residues. Trimming pared 6 bases from V and 2 bases from J, leaving 14 bases between.

CDR3 amino acids: CASSQGRVTNYGYTF. In DNA form, the CDR3 reads TGCGCCAGCAGCCAAGGGAGGGTAACTAACTATGGCTACACCTTC. This rearrangement joins TRBV4-1 to TRBJ1-2; D is unresolved. This CDR3 is built from 15 residues. V gave up 1 base and J gave up 0 bases, with 9 bases separating them. Germline CDR1 and CDR2: MGHRA and YSYEKL.

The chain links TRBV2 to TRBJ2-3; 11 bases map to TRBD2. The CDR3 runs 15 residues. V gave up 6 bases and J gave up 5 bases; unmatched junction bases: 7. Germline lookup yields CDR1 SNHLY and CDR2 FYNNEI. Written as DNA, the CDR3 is TGTGCCAGCAGGTCACTAGCGGGGGTGGAAGATACGCAGTATTTT. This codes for CASRSLAGVEDTQYF.

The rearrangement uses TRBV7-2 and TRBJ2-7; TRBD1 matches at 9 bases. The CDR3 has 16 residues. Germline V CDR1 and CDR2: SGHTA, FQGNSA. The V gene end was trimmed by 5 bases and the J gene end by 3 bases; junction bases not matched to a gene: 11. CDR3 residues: CASSDWTGVYVYEQYF. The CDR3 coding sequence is TGTGCCAGCAGCGATTGGACAGGGGTTTACGTCTACGAGCAGTACTTC.